This T cell receptor (beta chain) originates from a study of blood T cell repertoires in COVID-19. Across the whole study: PBMCs, B-cell-depleted T cells, or T cells were the source of the cDNA or gDNA that made up the material.

V lost 10 bases and J lost 5, with 24 bases in between. The CDR3 covers 15 residues. In germline, CDR1 is MDHEN, CDR2 SYDVKM. The authors' processing: It was from reference gene primer amplification that nucleated cell counts were estimated. The protocol was immunoSEQ multiplex PCR, while the TCRdb copy is restricted to in-frame clones and leaves out a portion. D and trimming were read from the DNA, whereas the V and J calls and clone size are those reported in that table. Here the sample spans 250,000 to 350,000 clones, about nine tenths being singletons. The chain joins TRBV28 to TRBJ2-7; TRBD2 might be the D (7 bases). Sequenced sample: peripheral blood. This sequence originates from a woman aged 25 to 39 who had recovered from COVID-19. The CDR3 DNA reads as TGTGCCACCACGAACTTTGGGGGGGCAGGCCACGAGCAGTACTTC. Amino acid sequence: CATTNFGGAGHEQYF.